This is a list of T cell receptor beta chains from one sample in a study of blood T cell repertoires in COVID-19. Produced via immunoSEQ multiplex PCR; TCRdb's table is partial and in-frame only. The sample carries around 270,000 clones, 85% to 90% recorded once. Sequencing was performed on peripheral blood. These receptors all come from a woman aged 55-70 years with COVID-19, enrolled during active disease. CDR3s include the opening cysteine and the closing phenylalanine or tryptophan. Each record gives: D gene, clone size, V gene, J gene, CDR3 DNA, CDR3 protein. D genes are given only for firm matches. The listing skips clone size in some rows; elsewhere it reads once, few, many or a size class.

d_gene: TRBD2
abundance: .
v_gene: TRBV2
j_gene: TRBJ2-1
CDR3nt: TGTGCCAGCAGGTCGCGGGTAGCGGGAGGGGGTGAGCAGTTCTTC
CDR3aa: CASRSRVAGGGEQFF

d_gene: .
abundance: once
v_gene: TRBV5-1
j_gene: TRBJ2-6
CDR3nt: TGCGCCAGCAGCTTGACAGGGGCCAACGTCCTGACTTTC
CDR3aa: CASSLTGANVLTF

d_gene: .
abundance: .
v_gene: TRBV3-1/TRBV3-2
j_gene: TRBJ2-1
CDR3nt: TGTGCCAGCAGCCAAGATGAGGCTTTCCATGAGCAGTTCTTC
CDR3aa: CASSQDEAFHEQFF

d_gene: .
abundance: .
v_gene: TRBV20-1
j_gene: TRBJ1-1
CDR3nt: TGCAGTGCTCCAACGGGAACTGAAGCTTTCTTT
CDR3aa: CSAPTGTEAFF

d_gene: .
abundance: .
v_gene: TRBV5-5
j_gene: TRBJ2-6
CDR3nt: TGTGCCAGCAGCTCATACAGGGATGGGGCCAACGTCCTGACTTTC
CDR3aa: CASSSYRDGANVLTF

d_gene: .
abundance: .
v_gene: TRBV28
j_gene: TRBJ2-7
CDR3nt: TGTGCCAGCAATAGCCACCACTACGAGCAGTACTTC
CDR3aa: CASNSHHYEQYF

d_gene: .
abundance: .
v_gene: TRBV29-1
j_gene: TRBJ1-1
CDR3nt: TGCAGCGTTGAAGGCGAGGTCGGACATCTTAACACTGAAGCTTTCTTT
CDR3aa: CSVEGEVGHLNTEAFF

d_gene: TRBD1
abundance: .
v_gene: TRBV19
j_gene: TRBJ1-2
CDR3nt: TGTGCCAGTGGACAACAGGGGGCCTATGGCTACACCTTC
CDR3aa: CASGQQGAYGYTF

d_gene: TRBD1
abundance: .
v_gene: TRBV3-1/TRBV3-2
j_gene: TRBJ2-2
CDR3nt: TGTGCCAGCAGCCTCATCCCGGCTGGGACAGGGGACACCGGGGAGCTGTTTTTT
CDR3aa: CASSLIPAGTGDTGELFF

d_gene: .
abundance: .
v_gene: TRBV3-1/TRBV3-2
j_gene: TRBJ2-6
CDR3nt: TGTGCCAGCAGCCAAGGACTACAAGGATCCGGGGCCAACGTCCTGACTTTC
CDR3aa: CASSQGLQGSGANVLTF

d_gene: .
abundance: .
v_gene: TRBV9
j_gene: TRBJ1-6
CDR3nt: TGTGCCAGCAGCGCCAGGACTGGCTGGAATTCACCCCTCCACTTT
CDR3aa: CASSARTGWNSPLHF

d_gene: TRBD1
abundance: .
v_gene: TRBV10-3
j_gene: TRBJ2-7
CDR3nt: TGTGCCATCAGGTCCGGTGGACAGGGGGCAGGGGAGCAGTACTTC
CDR3aa: CAIRSGGQGAGEQYF

d_gene: TRBD2
abundance: .
v_gene: TRBV7-7
j_gene: TRBJ2-3
CDR3nt: TGTGCCAGCAGCCTTACGACTAGCGGGAGTGATACGCAGTATTTT
CDR3aa: CASSLTTSGSDTQYF

d_gene: TRBD1
abundance: once
v_gene: TRBV5-1
j_gene: TRBJ2-6
CDR3nt: TGCGCCAGCAGCTTAGCAGGGGGCTTTAGTAGTGGGGCCAACGTCCTGACTTTC
CDR3aa: CASSLAGGFSSGANVLTF

d_gene: .
abundance: .
v_gene: TRBV5-1
j_gene: TRBJ2-3
CDR3nt: TGCGCCAGCGGGGCGGGATACACAGATACGCAGTATTTT
CDR3aa: CASGAGYTDTQYF

d_gene: .
abundance: .
v_gene: TRBV29-1
j_gene: TRBJ1-1
CDR3nt: TGCAGCTCCCGCGGCGGTAAAGGCACTGAAGCTTTCTTT
CDR3aa: CSSRGGKGTEAFF

d_gene: TRBD1
abundance: .
v_gene: TRBV19
j_gene: TRBJ1-5
CDR3nt: TGTGCCAGTAGTGGGGGGACAGGGATTGTACAGCCCCAGCATTTT
CDR3aa: CASSGGTGIVQPQHF

d_gene: .
abundance: .
v_gene: TRBV2
j_gene: TRBJ1-2
CDR3nt: TGTGCCAGCAGCGGAGACGGATTAGCGGATGGCTACACCTTC
CDR3aa: CASSGDGLADGYTF

d_gene: .
abundance: .
v_gene: TRBV28
j_gene: TRBJ1-2
CDR3nt: TGTGCCAGCAGTTTTCCCACGGGGGGCTCGGCCTATGGCTACACCTTC
CDR3aa: CASSFPTGGSAYGYTF

d_gene: .
abundance: .
v_gene: TRBV3-1/TRBV3-2
j_gene: TRBJ2-3
CDR3nt: TGTGCCAGCAGCCAAAGGAGGGGCCTTACAGATACGCAGTATTTT
CDR3aa: CASSQRRGLTDTQYF

d_gene: TRBD1
abundance: .
v_gene: TRBV25-1
j_gene: TRBJ1-4
CDR3nt: TGTGCCAGCAGTGAACCAGGGGGCCATGAAAAACTGTTTTTT
CDR3aa: CASSEPGGHEKLFF

d_gene: TRBD1
abundance: .
v_gene: TRBV7-9
j_gene: TRBJ2-2
CDR3nt: TGTGCCATGGACAGGGGGGACACCGGGGAGCTGTTTTTT
CDR3aa: CAMDRGDTGELFF

d_gene: TRBD1
abundance: .
v_gene: TRBV6-5
j_gene: TRBJ2-5
CDR3nt: TGTGCCAGCAGTCGAACAGGGGCCGAGACCCAGTACTTC
CDR3aa: CASSRTGAETQYF

d_gene: .
abundance: .
v_gene: TRBV18
j_gene: TRBJ1-4
CDR3nt: TGTGCCAGCTCACCAGGAGGGCAGATTAATGAAAAACTGTTTTTT
CDR3aa: CASSPGGQINEKLFF

d_gene: TRBD2
abundance: .
v_gene: TRBV10-2
j_gene: TRBJ2-3
CDR3nt: TGCGCCAGCTTACGGACTAGCGGGAGTGCAGATACGCAGTATTTT
CDR3aa: CASLRTSGSADTQYF

d_gene: .
abundance: few
v_gene: TRBV27
j_gene: TRBJ1-1
CDR3nt: TGTGCCAGCAGCAGAACGACAGCTAACACTGAAGCTTTCTTT
CDR3aa: CASSRTTANTEAFF

d_gene: .
abundance: once
v_gene: TRBV27
j_gene: TRBJ2-7
CDR3nt: TGTGCCAGCAGTGCAAGACTGGCTTCCTACGAGCAGTACTTC
CDR3aa: CASSARLASYEQYF

d_gene: TRBD2
abundance: .
v_gene: TRBV2
j_gene: TRBJ2-3
CDR3nt: TGTGCCAGCAGTGAAGGACTAGCGGGAGTAAAAGTGACAGATACGCAGTATTTT
CDR3aa: CASSEGLAGVKVTDTQYF

d_gene: TRBD1
abundance: .
v_gene: TRBV2
j_gene: TRBJ1-2
CDR3nt: TGTGCCAGTAATACCGACAGGGTCGGCTACACCTTC
CDR3aa: CASNTDRVGYTF

d_gene: .
abundance: .
v_gene: TRBV30
j_gene: TRBJ2-5
CDR3nt: TGTGCCTGGAGAGAGATTTGGAGGGAGACCCAGTACTTC
CDR3aa: CAWREIWRETQYF

d_gene: TRBD1
abundance: .
v_gene: TRBV19
j_gene: TRBJ2-1
CDR3nt: TGTGCCAGTAAATGGCAGGGGGCGGGGAGCTCCTACAATGAGCAGTTCTTC
CDR3aa: CASKWQGAGSSYNEQFF

d_gene: .
abundance: .
v_gene: TRBV21-1
j_gene: TRBJ1-5
CDR3nt: TGTGCCAGCAAAGGGACAGCAAGCAATCAGCCCCAGCATTTT
CDR3aa: CASKGTASNQPQHF

d_gene: .
abundance: once
v_gene: TRBV2
j_gene: TRBJ1-6
CDR3nt: TGTGCCAGCAGTCGGGACATTCTCAATTCACCCCTCCACTTT
CDR3aa: CASSRDILNSPLHF

d_gene: .
abundance: .
v_gene: TRBV19
j_gene: TRBJ1-5
CDR3nt: TGTGCCAGTAGCGACAGGCCGGCGGCGCCCCAGCATTTT
CDR3aa: CASSDRPAAPQHF

d_gene: .
abundance: .
v_gene: TRBV5-1
j_gene: TRBJ2-2
CDR3nt: TGCGCCAGCAGCTCAGCGGCAGGCTACACCGGGGAGCTGTTTTTT
CDR3aa: CASSSAAGYTGELFF

d_gene: .
abundance: .
v_gene: TRBV28
j_gene: TRBJ1-1
CDR3nt: TGTGCCAGCTGGGGGGGCCCGAACACTGAAGCTTTCTTT
CDR3aa: CASWGGPNTEAFF

d_gene: .
abundance: .
v_gene: TRBV14
j_gene: TRBJ1-2
CDR3nt: TGTGCCAGCAGCCAAGTCGGCACAGACGACTATGGCTACACCTTC
CDR3aa: CASSQVGTDDYGYTF